The 26 T cell receptor beta chains below all came from one sample that was sequenced in a study of blood T cells in healthy people across ages. Primers used in a second PCR of about 7 to 12 cycles were a sample-barcoded 5' primer and a J-beta primer mix. In TCRdb, the 5' RACE reads were re-called with MiXCR into one record per CDR3 protein. The data contain roughly 680,000 distinct CDR3 sequences, 49% of them singletons. Sequencing used blood. Source of these receptors: a woman aged 55 to 70 in good health.

The chain links TRBV10-3 to TRBJ2-3, with unresolved D. The CDR3 totals 16 residues. Germline-derived CDR1 and CDR2 are ENHRY and SYGVKD. The V end lost 2 bases, the J end lost 6 bases, and 18 bases lay between the germline ends. The CDR3 DNA sequence: TGTGCCATCAGTGAGCCGACCTTTGTAGGACCGGATACGCAGTATTTT. Protein product: CAISEPTFVGPDTQYF.

J is TRBJ1-5 and V is TRBV6-5, with D tentatively TRBD1 (6 bases). Germline CDR1 reads MNHEY; CDR2 reads SVGAGI. V was trimmed by 2 bases and J by 6 bases, leaving 11 bases between them. The CDR3 spans 14 residues. CDR3 sequence reads: CASSYTRGSQPQHF. The CDR3 nucleotides read TGTGCCAGCAGTTACACCAGGGGATCTCAGCCCCAGCATTTT.

This clonotype appeared a single time. This rearrangement joins TRBV6-2 or TRBV6-3 to TRBJ2-7; 9 positions agree with TRBD1. The CDR3 is 14 amino acids. With 6 bases clipped from V and 6 bases from J, the junction kept 9 bases outside the gene matches. Germline-derived CDR1 and CDR2 are MNHEY and SVGEGT. The DNA of the CDR3 is TGTGCCAGCAGACTCCACGGGACAGGGAGCGAGCAGTACTTC. Translated: CASRLHGTGSEQYF.

The chain has TRBV7-2 and TRBJ1-2; D is unresolved. Germline CDR1 SGHTA, CDR2 FQGNSA. Trimming cost V 5 bases and J 4 bases, with 14 bases left between them. This CDR3 has 14 residues. The CDR3 DNA is TGTGCCAGCAGCCCCAGGAGAACAGCCTATGGCTACACCTTC. This sequence encodes CASSPRRTAYGYTF.

This clonotype was found a few times. The chain carries TRBV12-3 or TRBV12-4 and TRBJ2-7, with 10 bases aligning to TRBD1. CDR3 size: 13 residues. Trimming removed 6 bases from V and 7 bases from J; junction bases left unmatched: 6. CDR3 nucleotides: TGTGCCAGCAGACCCGACAGGGGGCTTGAGCAGTACTTC. Encoded protein: CASRPDRGLEQYF.

The chain combines TRBV6-6 with TRBJ1-1; maybe TRBD1 (5 bases). Trimming stripped 5 bases from V and 2 bases from J, with 9 bases between. The CDR3 loop spans 13 amino acids. Germline V gene data show CDR1 as MNHNY and CDR2 as SVGAGI (reference sequence). The CDR3 reads CASSDGHNTEAFF. The CDR3 DNA reads TGTGCCAGCAGTGACGGACACAACACTGAAGCTTTCTTT.

The V and J genes are TRBV11-2 and TRBJ2-3, with 8 bases identical to TRBD2. Germline lookup yields CDR1 SGHAT and CDR2 FQNNGV. V lost 5 bases and J lost 4; bases outside the gene matches: 8. The CDR3 consists of 15 residues. CDR3: CASSQTGTRADTQYF. The DNA of the CDR3 is TGTGCCAGCAGCCAAACCGGGACTAGAGCAGATACGCAGTATTTT.

The chain joins TRBV9 to TRBJ2-7; weak D call: TRBD2 (6 bases). This CDR3 has 15 residues. Germline V CDR1 and CDR2: SGDLS, YYNGEE. V lost 4 bases to trimming and J lost 6 bases, with 20 bases between them. The CDR3 region is CASSPPGLQSREQYF. In DNA form, the CDR3 reads TGTGCCAGCAGCCCACCGGGACTCCAGTCGCGCGAGCAGTACTTC.

The chain recombines TRBV20-1 with TRBJ2-4; 7 bases line up with TRBD2. The length of the CDR3 is 14 residues. The trim removed 2 bases at V and 8 bases at J, leaving 9 bases unmatched. The germline gives CDR1 DFQATT, CDR2 SNEGSKA (reference sequence). CDR3 protein: CSARLAGASDIQYF. The CDR3 coding sequence is TGCAGTGCTAGATTAGCGGGTGCCTCCGACATTCAGTACTTC.

This rearrangement joins TRBV27 to TRBJ2-4; D not resolved. CDR3 length: 15 residues. Trimming removed 8 bases at V and 5 bases at J, with 19 bases between. Germline V lookup: CDR1 MNHEY, CDR2 SMNVEV (reference sequence). CDR3 sequence reads: CASARFAVDENIQYF. The CDR3 coding sequence is TGTGCCAGCGCTCGATTTGCGGTAGATGAAAACATTCAGTACTTC.

This clonotype was seen a handful of times. V and J are TRBV20-1 and TRBJ1-4; D might be TRBD1 (6 bases). The CDR3 covers 14 residues. The germline V gene has CDR1 DFQATT and CDR2 SNEGSKA (reference sequence). The V end was cut by 0 bases, the J end by 8 bases, with 13 bases between. The CDR3 protein is CSARDHRQGEKLFF. CDR3 sequence (DNA): TGCAGTGCTAGAGATCATAGGCAGGGGGAAAAACTGTTTTTT.

There are a few counts of this clonotype. The chain has TRBV29-1 and TRBJ1-4; the D gene is possibly TRBD1 (6 bases). Trimming stripped 0 bases from V and 7 bases from J, with 18 bases between. Germline V gene sequence: CDR1 SQVTM, CDR2 ANQGSEA. This CDR3 spans 16 amino acids. The CDR3 sequence is CSVEDRSGAIGEKLFF. CDR3 bases: TGCAGCGTTGAAGATCGTTCGGGGGCTATAGGTGAAAAACTGTTTTTT.

V usage is TRBV2 and J usage is TRBJ2-5; unclear D gene. CDR1 and CDR2 (germline): SNHLY, FYNNEI. V was trimmed by 8 bases and J by 1 base, leaving 8 bases between them. This CDR3 has 12 amino acids. This chain's CDR3 is CASYQIQETQYF. In DNA, the CDR3 is TGTGCCAGCTATCAGATCCAAGAGACCCAGTACTTC.

The chain carries TRBV12-3 or TRBV12-4 and TRBJ2-1; D is perhaps TRBD2 (6 bases). The DNA end favors TRBJ2-7, so the J call may be wrong. The CDR3 extends over 14 amino acids. The CDR3 protein is CASKGGVPYNEQYF. CDR3 DNA: TGTGCCAGCAAGGGCGGGGTTCCCTACAATGAGCAGTACTTC.

The V gene is TRBV20-1, the J gene TRBJ1-1; TRBD1 might be the D (5 bases). This CDR3 has 11 amino acids. V lost 5 bases to trimming and J lost 11 bases, with 15 bases between them. The germline gives CDR1 DFQATT, CDR2 SNEGSKA (reference sequence). The CDR3 reads CSAARDPWAFF. The CDR3 DNA is TGCAGTGCTGCACGGGACCCATGGGCTTTCTTT.

This clonotype has more than one count but fewer than ten. CDR3 nucleotide sequence: TGCAGTGCTAGGACAGGGTTGAGCACAGATACGCAGTATTTT. Protein: CSARTGLSTDTQYF. The chain couples TRBV20-1 to TRBJ2-3; 7 bases match TRBD1. CDR1 and CDR2 (germline): DFQATT, SNEGSKA (reference sequence). The CDR3 extends over 14 amino acids. V shed 3 bases, J shed 0 bases, and the junction held 3 bases outside the gene matches.

This clonotype was found a few times. The V and J genes are TRBV6-2 or TRBV6-3 and TRBJ1-2, with D maybe TRBD1 (5 bases). The CDR3 is made up of 16 amino acids. Deletions cut 9 bases from V and 0 bases from J, with 20 bases between. The germline V gene has CDR1 MNHEY and CDR2 SVGEGT. In nucleotides, the CDR3 is TGTGCCAGTAGTGACGTGGGACGGCCGTCTAACTATGGCTACACCTTC. Its protein product is CASSDVGRPSNYGYTF.

Points on this clonotype: As the CDR3 is not closed by the conserved phenylalanine or tryptophan, this likely results from a read error. No DNA is shown, since the ends of the CDR3 on it are uncertain; the CDR3 is the one TCRdb lists. The chain recombines TRBV3-1 with TRBJ1-2; the D call of TRBD1 is as the table states it, not checked on the DNA. In germline, CDR1 is LGHDT, CDR2 YNNKEL (reference sequence). From its first to its last residue, the CDR3 has 16 amino acids. CDR3 in amino acids: CASSHGGQVVSMGYSI.

The table lists this clonotype with a few counts. This chain connects TRBV29-1 to TRBJ1-1; D gene ambiguous. The V and J ends lost 7 bases and 2 bases respectively, with 8 bases between them. CDR1 is SQVTM, CDR2 ANQGSEA, per germline. The CDR3 covers 11 residues. The CDR3 sequence is CSAPDNTEAFF. CDR3 bases: TGCAGCGCCCCTGACAACACTGAAGCTTTCTTT.

This clonotype was observed at least ten times. The V call is TRBV7-9, the J call TRBJ2-7, with 8 positions matching TRBD1. Germline V gene data show CDR1 as SEHNR and CDR2 as FQNEAQ (reference sequence). With 3 bases clipped from V and 4 bases from J, the junction kept 5 bases outside the gene matches. The CDR3 is 14 residues long. CDR3 sequence reads: CASSFTGGPYEQYF. The CDR3 DNA reads as TGTGCCAGCAGCTTCACAGGGGGTCCGTACGAGCAGTACTTC.

J is TRBJ2-7 and V is TRBV6-2 or TRBV6-3; D unresolved. Germline CDR1 MNHEY, CDR2 SVGEGT. The CDR3 spans 14 residues. Trimming shortened V by 0 bases and J by 1 base, and 7 bases separated the two germline ends. This CDR3 is CASSYSSHSYEQYF. As DNA, the CDR3 is TGTGCCAGCAGTTACTCGAGCCATTCCTACGAGCAGTACTTC.

The genes are TRBV21-1 and TRBJ1-4; the listed D gene, TRBD1, was not tested against the DNA. TRBV21-1 is shown as a pseudogene. CDR3 length: 18 amino acids. The CDR3 DNA reads as TGTGCCAGCAGCAAAGAGCGGGTGGGGACACCGCTATTTGGAAAACTGTTTTTT. It is translated as CASSKERVGTPLFGKLFF.

V gene TRBV6-5 combines with J gene TRBJ2-2, with a weak D call TRBD2 (5 bases). This CDR3 has 16 residues. Germline loops: CDR1 MNHEY, CDR2 SVGAGI. Trimming took 6 bases from V and 5 from J, leaving 19 bases between them. CDR3 protein: CASSGAPGLATGELFF. The CDR3 nucleotides read TGTGCCAGCAGCGGAGCTCCCGGGCTAGCAACCGGGGAGCTGTTTTTT.

This clonotype has a handful of counts. The V and J genes are TRBV20-1 and TRBJ2-1; 12 bases map to TRBD2. The V and J ends lost 0 bases and 5 bases, in that order; junction bases with no gene match: 5. The CDR3 covers 16 residues. Germline lookup yields CDR1 DFQATT and CDR2 SNEGSKA (reference sequence). CDR3 protein: CSARDRTSGTHNEQFF. The DNA for the CDR3 is TGCAGTGCTAGAGATCGGACTAGCGGGACCCACAATGAGCAGTTCTTC.

This chain links TRBV6-6 with TRBJ2-5, with D perhaps TRBD2 (6 bases). The DNA end is more similar to TRBJ2-7, so the J call may be wrong. The CDR3 spans 15 residues. Germline V lookup: CDR1 MNHNY, CDR2 SVGAGI (reference sequence). In DNA form, the CDR3 reads TGTGCCACCTCCAACGGGGGTTTGGCCAAACTCGAGCAGTACTTC. Protein product: CATSNGGLAKLEQYF.

This rearrangement joins TRBV20-1 to TRBJ1-1; D might be TRBD1 (5 bases). Germline V gene lookup returns CDR1 DFQATT and CDR2 SNEGSKA (reference sequence). The CDR3 runs 14 residues. The ends were cut back, 0 bases at V and 4 bases at J, with 12 bases in the middle. The CDR3 nucleotides are TGCAGTGCTAGAGACGCAGGGCGGGGCACTGAAGCTTTCTTT. Translated, it gives CSARDAGRGTEAFF.